Sequencing of this T cell receptor beta chain was carried out in a study of T cells in Graves' hyperthyroidism and ophthalmopathy. Amplified TCR beta CDR3 regions derived from RNA transcripts. The study used the HTBI primer set for a first-round RT-PCR of the TCR CDR3. TCRdb reprocessed the multiplex PCR reads via MiXCR and lists one record per CDR3 protein. The sample shows roughly 420,000 distinct CDR3 sequences, approximately 13% of them seen only once. This clonotype was seen at least ten times. Uncontrolled infection, other autoimmune disease, pregnancy and lactation each barred patients from inclusion. This clonotype was obtained from a woman aged 18-29 years with Graves' hyperthyroidism. The sequenced material came from blood.

The CDR3 sequence is CASSTSGSVYEQFF. The DNA of the CDR3 is TGCGCCAGCAGCACTAGCGGGAGTGTCTATGAGCAGTTCTTC. V gene TRBV5-1 combines with J gene TRBJ2-1; the match to TRBD2 covers 11 bases. V lost 4 bases and J lost 8; bases outside the gene matches: 5. This CDR3 is 14 amino acids long. Germline V gene sequence: CDR1 SGHRS, CDR2 YFSETQ.